The 2 T cell receptor beta chains in this list originate from one sample, sequenced in a study of blood T cell repertoires in COVID-19. Clones were read by immunoSEQ multiplex PCR, and TCRdb kept only the in-frame ones, dropping some. The top ten clones hold roughly 13% of a sample with approximately 130,000 clones, 80% to 90% of them seen once. Sequencing was done on a sample of peripheral blood. The receptors were sampled from a human donor in a cohort sampled during active COVID-19.

This chain uses TRBV2 with TRBJ1-2, with 9 positions matching TRBD1. CDR3 length: 15 amino acids. V lost 2 bases and J lost 3; bases outside the gene matches: 4. CDR1 is SNHLY, CDR2 FYNNEI, per germline. The CDR3, as DNA: TGTGCCAGCAGTGAAACACAGGGGGCTCACTATGGCTACACCTTC. Translation gives CASSETQGAHYGYTF. Supplemented by reference TRBV2 and TRBJ1-2, the full variable domain reads EPEVTQTPSHQVTQMGQEVILRCVPISNHLYFYWYRQILGQKVEFLVSFYNNEISEKSEIFDDQFSVERPDGSNFTLKIRSTKLEDSAMYFCASSETQGAHYGYTFGSGTRLTVV.

This rearrangement joins TRBV6-1 to TRBJ1-2; 11 positions agree with TRBD1. V was pared by 2 bases and J by 4 bases, with 6 bases of the junction left unmatched. The length of the CDR3 is 16 residues. In germline, CDR1 is MNHNS, CDR2 SASEGT. CDR3 loop: CASSERGTGGVYGYTF. DNA of the CDR3: TGTGCCAGCAGTGAACGTGGGACAGGGGGTGTCTATGGCTACACCTTC.